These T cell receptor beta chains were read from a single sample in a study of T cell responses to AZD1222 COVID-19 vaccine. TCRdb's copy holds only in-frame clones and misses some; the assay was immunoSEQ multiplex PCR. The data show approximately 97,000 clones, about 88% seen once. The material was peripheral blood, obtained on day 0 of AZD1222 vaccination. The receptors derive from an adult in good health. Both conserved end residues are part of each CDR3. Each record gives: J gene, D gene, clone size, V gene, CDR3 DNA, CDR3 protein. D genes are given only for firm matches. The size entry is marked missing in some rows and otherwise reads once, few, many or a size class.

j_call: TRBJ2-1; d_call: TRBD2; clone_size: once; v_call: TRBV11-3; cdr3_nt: TGTGCCAGCAGCTTAGACGCTAGCGGGAGTAATGAGCAGTTCTTC; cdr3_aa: CASSLDASGSNEQFF
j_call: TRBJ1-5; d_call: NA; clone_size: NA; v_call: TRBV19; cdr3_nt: TGTGCCAGTAGTATTAACAACCGTCAGCCCCAGCATTTT; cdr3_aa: CASSINNRQPQHF
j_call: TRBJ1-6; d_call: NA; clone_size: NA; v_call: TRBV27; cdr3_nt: TGTGCCAGCAGTGGGGCCGGGGGTAAGGGGTCACCCCTCCACTTT; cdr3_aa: CASSGAGGKGSPLHF
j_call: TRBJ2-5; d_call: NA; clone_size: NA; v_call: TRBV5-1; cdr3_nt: TGCGCCAGCAGCTTGGCCACGGACAGTCAAGAGACCCAGTACTTC; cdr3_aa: CASSLATDSQETQYF
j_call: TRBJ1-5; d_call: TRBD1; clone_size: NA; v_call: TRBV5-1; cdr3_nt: TGCGCCAGCAGCTTGGCAGGGGGCCATCAGCCCCAGCATTTT; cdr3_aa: CASSLAGGHQPQHF
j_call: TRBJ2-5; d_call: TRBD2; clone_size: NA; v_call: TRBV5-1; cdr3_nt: TGCGCCAGCAGCTTGGCCCCGGGCGGGGGGGCCTTGGTAGAGACCCAGTACTTC; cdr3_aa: CASSLAPGGGALVETQYF
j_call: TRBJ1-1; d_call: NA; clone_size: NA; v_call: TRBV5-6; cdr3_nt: TGTGCCAGCAGCCTGACCCCGAACACTGAAGCTTTCTTT; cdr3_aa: CASSLTPNTEAFF
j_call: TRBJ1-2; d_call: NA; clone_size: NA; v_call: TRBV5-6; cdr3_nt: TGTGCCAGCAGCTTTCTTGCTGCGGATGGCTACACCTTC; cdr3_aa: CASSFLAADGYTF
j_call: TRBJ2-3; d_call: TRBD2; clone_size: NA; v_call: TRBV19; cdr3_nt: TGTGCCAGTACTGAACCTACTAGCGGGGGTCGGAATACGCAGTATTTT; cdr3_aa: CASTEPTSGGRNTQYF
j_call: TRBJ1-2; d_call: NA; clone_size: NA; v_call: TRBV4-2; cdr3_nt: TGTGCCAGCAGCCAAGATCTTGCCTTGTCGGGGGGCGCCTACTATGGCTACACCTTC; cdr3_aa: CASSQDLALSGGAYYGYTF
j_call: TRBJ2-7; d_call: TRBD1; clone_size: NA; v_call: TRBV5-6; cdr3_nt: TGTGCCAGCAGCTTGGTGGACAGGGACGAGCAGTACTTC; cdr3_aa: CASSLVDRDEQYF
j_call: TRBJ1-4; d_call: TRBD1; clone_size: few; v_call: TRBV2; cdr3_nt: TGTGCCAGCGAGAAGGGGGCGAGTGAAAAACTGTTTTTT; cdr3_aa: CASEKGASEKLFF
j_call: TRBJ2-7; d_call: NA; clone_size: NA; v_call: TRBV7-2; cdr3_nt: TGTGCCAGCAGCTTAGGGGTATCCGGGTCCGAGCAGTACTTC; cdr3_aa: CASSLGVSGSEQYF